This TCR beta chain was recorded in a study of blood T cell repertoires in COVID-19. Study-level information: Sources were T cells, B-cell-depleted T cells, or PBMCs; the material itself was cDNA or gDNA.

The CDR3 is 16 residues long. V lost 4 bases, J lost 3 bases, and 8 bases stayed unmatched. The participants were between roughly 18 and 90 years old and came from roughly 25 US areas. Each participant's cohort was designated according to participant-reported clinical history. Original processing notes: Estimation of nucleated cell counts was performed using reference gene primer amplification. Profiling relied on immunoSEQ multiplex PCR, and the TCRdb table lists in-frame clones only, not all of them. The DNA was the basis for D and trimming; V, J and clone size are from that table. The sample has around 270,000 clones, about 90% seen once.

The sequence derives from a woman in her thirties or forties who had been exposed to COVID-19. Specimen: PBMCs or T cells enriched from blood (not recorded which). V gene TRBV23-1 combines with J gene TRBJ1-5; 8 bases fit TRBD1. TRBV23-1 is an ORF, with its function uncertain. The CDR3 here is CASSPLHRGNNQPQHF. CDR3 DNA sequence: TGCGCCAGCAGTCCCTTACACAGGGGGAACAATCAGCCCCAGCATTTT.